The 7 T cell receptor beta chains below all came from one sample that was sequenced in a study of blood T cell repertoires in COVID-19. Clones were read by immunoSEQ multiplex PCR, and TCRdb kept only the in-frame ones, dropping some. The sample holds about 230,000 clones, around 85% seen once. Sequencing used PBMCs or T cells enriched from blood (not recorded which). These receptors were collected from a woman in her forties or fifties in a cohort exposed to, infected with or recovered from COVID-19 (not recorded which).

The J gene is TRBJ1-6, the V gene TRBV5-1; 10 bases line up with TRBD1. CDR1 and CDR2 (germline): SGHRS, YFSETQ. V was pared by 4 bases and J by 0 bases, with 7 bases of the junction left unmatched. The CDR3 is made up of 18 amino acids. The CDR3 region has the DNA TGCGCCAGCAGCGGGGGGACAGGGGACAGCTCCTATAATTCACCCCTCCACTTT. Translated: CASSGGTGDSSYNSPLHF.

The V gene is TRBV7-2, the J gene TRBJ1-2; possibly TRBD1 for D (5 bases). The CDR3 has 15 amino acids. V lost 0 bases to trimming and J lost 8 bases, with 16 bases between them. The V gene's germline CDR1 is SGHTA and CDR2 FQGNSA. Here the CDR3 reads CASSLALGGTGGYTF. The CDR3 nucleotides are TGTGCCAGCAGCTTAGCGCTGGGGGGGACGGGAGGCTACACCTTC. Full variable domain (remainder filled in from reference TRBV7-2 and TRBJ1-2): GAGVSQSPSNKVTEKGKDVELRCDPISGHTALYWYRQSLGQGLEFLIYFQGNSAPDKSGLPSDRFSAERTGGSVSTLTIQRTQQEDSAVYLCASSLALGGTGGYTFGSGTRLTVV.

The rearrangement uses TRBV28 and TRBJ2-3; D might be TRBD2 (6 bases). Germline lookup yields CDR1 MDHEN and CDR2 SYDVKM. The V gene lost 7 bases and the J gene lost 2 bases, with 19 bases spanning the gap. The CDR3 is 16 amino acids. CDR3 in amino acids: CASTPRLGLYTDTQYF. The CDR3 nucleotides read TGTGCCAGCACCCCACGCTTGGGACTGTACACAGATACGCAGTATTTT.

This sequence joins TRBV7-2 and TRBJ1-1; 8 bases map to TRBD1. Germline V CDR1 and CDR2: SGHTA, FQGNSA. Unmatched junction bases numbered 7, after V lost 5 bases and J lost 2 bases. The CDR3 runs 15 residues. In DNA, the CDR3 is TGTGCCAGCAGCATAAACAGGGGGGGTAACACTGAAGCTTTCTTT. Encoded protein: CASSINRGGNTEAFF.

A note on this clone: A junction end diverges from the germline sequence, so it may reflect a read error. The CDR3 sequence: CSASNEKLFF. The CDR3 DNA is TGCAGTGCTAGTAATGAGAAACTGTTTTTT. This rearrangement joins TRBV20-1 to TRBJ1-4; the D is unclear. The CDR3 length is 10 residues. CDR1 and CDR2 (germline): DFQATT, SNEGSKA (reference sequence).

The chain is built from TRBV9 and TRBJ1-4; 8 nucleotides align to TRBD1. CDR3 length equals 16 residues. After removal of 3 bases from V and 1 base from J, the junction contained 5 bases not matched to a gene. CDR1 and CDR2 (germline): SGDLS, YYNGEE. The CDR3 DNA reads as TGTGCCAGCAGCGGCGGACAGGGTGTAACTAATGAAAAACTGTTTTTT. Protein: CASSGGQGVTNEKLFF.

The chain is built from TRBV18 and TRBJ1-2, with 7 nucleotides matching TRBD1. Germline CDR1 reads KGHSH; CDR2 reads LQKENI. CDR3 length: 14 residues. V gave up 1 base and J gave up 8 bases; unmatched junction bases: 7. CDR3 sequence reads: CASSPQDRPWGYTF. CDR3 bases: TGTGCCAGCTCACCACAGGACAGGCCTTGGGGCTACACCTTC.